This T cell receptor beta chain was obtained from a study of cytomegalovirus exposure and HLA in healthy donors. On this clone: Its antigen is unknown.

Whole-study findings and limits: Some highly shared sequence variants likely arose as a pipeline artifact. Equally common other TCR beta chains were less clonally expanded than HLA-associated ones, a later analysis found. According to the study, roughly 160 TCR beta chains were cytomegalovirus-associated. Most sequenced TCRs were rare (though some public TCRs occurred in many donors).

The V and J ends lost 3 bases and 2 bases respectively, with 7 bases between them. CDR3 length equals 13 residues. Looked up from germline, CDR1 is LNHDA and CDR2 is SQIVND (reference sequence). A multiplex PCR was run with 60 Vbeta primers and 13 Jbeta primers. The table came from immunoSEQ multiplex PCR; TCRdb's copy has only in-frame clones and leaves some out. Of under 250,000 clones listed, about 72% are singletons. The sequenced material came from PBMCs. The chain uses TRBV19 and TRBJ1-1, with D possibly matching TRBD1 (5 bases). The origin of this receptor is a male donor in good health and CMV-seronegative. The CDR3 loop is CASSMTVNTEAFF. In DNA form, the CDR3 reads TGTGCCAGTAGTATGACAGTAAACACTGAAGCTTTCTTT.